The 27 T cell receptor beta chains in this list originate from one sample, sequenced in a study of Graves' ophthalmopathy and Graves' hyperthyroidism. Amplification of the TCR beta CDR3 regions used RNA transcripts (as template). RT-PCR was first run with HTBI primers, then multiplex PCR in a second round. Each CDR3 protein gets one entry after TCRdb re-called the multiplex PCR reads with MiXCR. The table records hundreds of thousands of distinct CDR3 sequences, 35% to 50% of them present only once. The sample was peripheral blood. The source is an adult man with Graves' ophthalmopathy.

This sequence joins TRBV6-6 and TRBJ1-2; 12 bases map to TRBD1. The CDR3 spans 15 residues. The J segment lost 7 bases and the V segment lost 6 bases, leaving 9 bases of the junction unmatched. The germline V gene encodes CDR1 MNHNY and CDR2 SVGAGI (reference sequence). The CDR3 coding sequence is TGTGCCAGCAGCCAAGGGGGACAGGGGGCTTCTGGCTACACCTTC. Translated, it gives CASSQGGQGASGYTF.

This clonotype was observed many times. The CDR3 DNA reads TGTGCCAGTAGTATAGATGGGGCCGAGCACTCCTACGAGCAGTACTTC. Encoded protein: CASSIDGAEHSYEQYF. The V gene is TRBV19, the J gene TRBJ2-7; weak D call: TRBD1 (5 bases). This CDR3 region has 16 residues. Trimming cost V 0 bases and J 0 bases, with 12 bases left between them. CDR1 and CDR2 (germline): LNHDA, SQIVND (reference sequence). Together with reference TRBV19 and TRBJ2-7, the CDR3 gives the full variable domain: DGGITQSPKYLFRKEGQNVTLSCEQNLNHDAMYWYRQDPGQGLRLIYYSQIVNDFQKGDIAEGYSVSREKKESFPLTVTSAQKNPTAFYLCASSIDGAEHSYEQYFGPGTRLTVT.

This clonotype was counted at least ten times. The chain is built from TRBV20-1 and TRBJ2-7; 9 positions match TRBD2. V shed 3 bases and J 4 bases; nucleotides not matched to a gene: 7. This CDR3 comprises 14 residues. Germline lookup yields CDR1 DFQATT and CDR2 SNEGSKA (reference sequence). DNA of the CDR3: TGCAGTGCTAGTGTTTTAGCGGGAGATTACGAGCAGTACTTC. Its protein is CSASVLAGDYEQYF.

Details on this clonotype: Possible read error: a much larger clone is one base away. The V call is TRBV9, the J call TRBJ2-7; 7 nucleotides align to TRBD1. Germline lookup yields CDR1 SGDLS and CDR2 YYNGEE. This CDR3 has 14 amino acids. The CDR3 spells CARSVGGEPYEQYF. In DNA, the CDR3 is TGTGCCCGCAGCGTAGGGGGCGAGCCTTACGAGCAGTACTTC.

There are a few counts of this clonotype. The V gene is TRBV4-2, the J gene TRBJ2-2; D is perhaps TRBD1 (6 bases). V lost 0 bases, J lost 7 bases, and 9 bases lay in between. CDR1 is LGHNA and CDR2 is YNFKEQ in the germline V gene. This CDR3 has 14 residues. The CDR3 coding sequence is TGTGCCAGCAGCCAAGACTCGGACAGCGGGGAGCTGTTTTTT. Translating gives CASSQDSDSGELFF.

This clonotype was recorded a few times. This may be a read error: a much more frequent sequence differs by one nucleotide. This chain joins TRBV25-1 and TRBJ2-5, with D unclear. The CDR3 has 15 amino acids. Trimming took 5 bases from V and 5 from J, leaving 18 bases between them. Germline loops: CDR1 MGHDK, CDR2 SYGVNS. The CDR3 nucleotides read TGTGCCAGCAGTCTCCAGAACTCCCCCAGGGAGACCCAGTACTTC. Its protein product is CASSLQNSPRETQYF.

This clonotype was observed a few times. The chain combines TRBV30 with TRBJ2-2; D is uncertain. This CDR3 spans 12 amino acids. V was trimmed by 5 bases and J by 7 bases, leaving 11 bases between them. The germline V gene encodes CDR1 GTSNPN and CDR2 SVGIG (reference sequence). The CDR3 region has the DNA TGTGCCTGGGGTCCCATAAGCGGGGAGCTGTTTTTT. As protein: CAWGPISGELFF.

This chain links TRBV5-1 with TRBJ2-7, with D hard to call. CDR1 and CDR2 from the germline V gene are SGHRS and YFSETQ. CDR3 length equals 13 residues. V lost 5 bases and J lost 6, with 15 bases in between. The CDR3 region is CASSLQVRREQYF. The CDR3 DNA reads TGCGCCAGCAGTTTGCAAGTGAGGCGCGAGCAGTACTTC.

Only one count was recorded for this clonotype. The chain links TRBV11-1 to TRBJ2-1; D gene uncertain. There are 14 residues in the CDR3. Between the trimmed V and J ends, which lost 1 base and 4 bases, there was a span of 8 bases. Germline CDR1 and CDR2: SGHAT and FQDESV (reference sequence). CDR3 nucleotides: TGTGCCAGCAGCTTAGGGTCTGGGTACAATGAGCAGTTCTTC. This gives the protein CASSLGSGYNEQFF.

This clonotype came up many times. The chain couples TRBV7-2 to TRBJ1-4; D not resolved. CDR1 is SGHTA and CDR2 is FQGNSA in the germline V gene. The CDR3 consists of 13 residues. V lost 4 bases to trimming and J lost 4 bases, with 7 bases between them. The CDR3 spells CASSSTLNEKLFF. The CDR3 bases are TGTGCCAGCAGCTCCACCCTTAATGAAAAACTGTTTTTT. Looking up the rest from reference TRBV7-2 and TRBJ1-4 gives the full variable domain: GAGVSQSPSNKVTEKGKDVELRCDPISGHTALYWYRQSLGQGLEFLIYFQGNSAPDKSGLPSDRFSAERTGGSVSTLTIQRTQQEDSAVYLCASSSTLNEKLFFGSGTQLSVL.

The DNA of the CDR3 is TGTGCCAGCAGTTTATTAGAGGGAGTCTACGAGCAGTACTTC. Protein sequence: CASSLLEGVYEQYF. This sequence joins TRBV2 and TRBJ2-7, with TRBD2 as a possible D gene (5 bases). This CDR3 spans 14 amino acids. The V end was cut by 5 bases, the J end by 3 bases, with 14 bases between. Germline V gene sequence: CDR1 SNHLY, CDR2 FYNNEI.

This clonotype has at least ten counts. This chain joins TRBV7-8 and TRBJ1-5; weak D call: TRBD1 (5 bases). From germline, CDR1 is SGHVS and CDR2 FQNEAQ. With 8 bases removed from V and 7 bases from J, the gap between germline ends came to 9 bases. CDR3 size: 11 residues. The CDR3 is CASGGDQPQHF. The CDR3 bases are TGTGCCAGCGGCGGGGACCAGCCCCAGCATTTT.

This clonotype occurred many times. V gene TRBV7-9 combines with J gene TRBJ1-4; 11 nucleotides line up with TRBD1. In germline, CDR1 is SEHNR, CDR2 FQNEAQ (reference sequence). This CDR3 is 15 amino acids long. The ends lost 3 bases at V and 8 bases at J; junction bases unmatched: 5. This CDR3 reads CASSFAGQGEEKLFF. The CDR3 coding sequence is TGTGCCAGCAGCTTCGCGGGACAGGGGGAGGAAAAACTGTTTTTT.

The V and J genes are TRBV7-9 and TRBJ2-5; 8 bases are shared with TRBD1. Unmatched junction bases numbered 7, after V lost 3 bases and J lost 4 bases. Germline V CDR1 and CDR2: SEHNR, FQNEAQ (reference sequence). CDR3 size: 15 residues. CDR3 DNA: TGTGCCAGCAGCTTGGAGACAGGGGAACGAGAGACCCAGTACTTC. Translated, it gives CASSLETGERETQYF.

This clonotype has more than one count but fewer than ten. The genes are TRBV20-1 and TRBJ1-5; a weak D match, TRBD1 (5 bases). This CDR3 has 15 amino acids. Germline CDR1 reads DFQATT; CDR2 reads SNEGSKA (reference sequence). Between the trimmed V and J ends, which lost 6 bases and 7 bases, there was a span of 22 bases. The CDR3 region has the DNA TGCAGTGCCAACTCGGGACTCTCAATAACCCAGCCCCAGCATTTT. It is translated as CSANSGLSITQPQHF.

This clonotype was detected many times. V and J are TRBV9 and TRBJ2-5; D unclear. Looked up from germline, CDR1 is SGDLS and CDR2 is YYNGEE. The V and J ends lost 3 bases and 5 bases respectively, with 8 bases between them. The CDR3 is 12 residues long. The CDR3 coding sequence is TGTGCCAGCAGCGCTTCCGGGGAGACCCAGTACTTC. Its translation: CASSASGETQYF.

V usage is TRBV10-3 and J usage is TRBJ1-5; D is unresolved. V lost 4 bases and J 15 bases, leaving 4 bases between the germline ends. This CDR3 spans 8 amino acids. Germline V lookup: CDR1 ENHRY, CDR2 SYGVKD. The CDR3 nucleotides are TGTGCCATCAGTGCACGGCATTTT. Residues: CAISARHF.

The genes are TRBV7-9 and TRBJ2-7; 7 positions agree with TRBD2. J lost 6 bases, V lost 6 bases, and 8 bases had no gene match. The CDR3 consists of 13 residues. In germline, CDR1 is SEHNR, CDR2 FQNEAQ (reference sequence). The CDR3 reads CASSPGLVGEQYF. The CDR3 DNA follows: TGTGCCAGCAGTCCCGGACTAGTAGGCGAGCAGTACTTC.

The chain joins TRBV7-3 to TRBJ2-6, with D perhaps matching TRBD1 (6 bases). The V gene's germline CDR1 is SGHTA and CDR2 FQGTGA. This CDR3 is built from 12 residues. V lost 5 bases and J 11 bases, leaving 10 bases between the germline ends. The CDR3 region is CASSPQGDVLTF. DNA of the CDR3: TGTGCCAGCAGCCCACAGGGAGACGTCCTGACTTTC. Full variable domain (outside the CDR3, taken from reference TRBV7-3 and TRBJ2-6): GAGVSQTPSNKVTEKGKYVELRCDPISGHTALYWYRQSLGQGPEFLIYFQGTGAADDSGLPNDRFFAVRPEGSVSTLKIQRTERGDSAVYLCASSPQGDVLTFGAGSRLTVL.

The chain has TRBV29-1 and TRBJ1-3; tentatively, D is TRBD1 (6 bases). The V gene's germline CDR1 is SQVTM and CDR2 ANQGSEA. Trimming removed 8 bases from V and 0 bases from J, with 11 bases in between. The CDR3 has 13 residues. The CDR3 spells CSMTGDSGNTIYF. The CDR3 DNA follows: TGCAGCATGACAGGAGACTCTGGAAACACCATATATTTT. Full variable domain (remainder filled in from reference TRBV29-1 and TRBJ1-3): SAVISQKPSRDICQRGTSLTIQCQVDSQVTMMFWYRQQPGQSLTLIATANQGSEATYESGFVIDKFPISRPNLTFSTLTVSNMSPEDSSIYLCSMTGDSGNTIYFGEGSWLTVV.

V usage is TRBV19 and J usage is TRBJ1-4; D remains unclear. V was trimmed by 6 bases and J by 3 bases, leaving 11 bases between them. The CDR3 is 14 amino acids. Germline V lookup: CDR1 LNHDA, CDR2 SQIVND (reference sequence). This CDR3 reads CASSTGNSNEKLFF. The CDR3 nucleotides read TGTGCCAGTAGCACCGGGAACTCTAATGAAAAACTGTTTTTT.

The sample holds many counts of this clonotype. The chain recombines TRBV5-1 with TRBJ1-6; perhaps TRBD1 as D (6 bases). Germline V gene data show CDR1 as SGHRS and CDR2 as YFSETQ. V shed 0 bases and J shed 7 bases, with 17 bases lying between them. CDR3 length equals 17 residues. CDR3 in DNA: TGCGCCAGCAGCTTGGTCGTTCGGGACAACGGAAATTCACCCCTCCACTTT. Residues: CASSLVVRDNGNSPLHF.

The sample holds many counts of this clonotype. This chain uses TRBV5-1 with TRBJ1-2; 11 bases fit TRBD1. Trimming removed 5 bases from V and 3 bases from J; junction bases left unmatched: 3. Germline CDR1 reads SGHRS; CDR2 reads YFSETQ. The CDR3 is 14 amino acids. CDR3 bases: TGCGCCAGCAGGGCGGGACAGGGGGACTATGGCTACACCTTC. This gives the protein CASRAGQGDYGYTF.

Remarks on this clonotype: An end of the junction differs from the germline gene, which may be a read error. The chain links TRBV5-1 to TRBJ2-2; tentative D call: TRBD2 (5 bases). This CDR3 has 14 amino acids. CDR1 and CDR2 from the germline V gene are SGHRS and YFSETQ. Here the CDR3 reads CASSSPGLAGELFF. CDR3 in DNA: TGTGCCAGCAGCTCCCCGGGGTTGGCCGGGGAGCTGTTTTTT. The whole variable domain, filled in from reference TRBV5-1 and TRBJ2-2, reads KAGVTQTPRYLIKTRGQQVTLSCSPISGHRSVSWYQQTPGQGLQFLFEYFSETQRNKGNFPGRFSGRQFSNSRSEMNVSTLELGDSALYLCASSSPGLAGELFFGEGSRLTVL.

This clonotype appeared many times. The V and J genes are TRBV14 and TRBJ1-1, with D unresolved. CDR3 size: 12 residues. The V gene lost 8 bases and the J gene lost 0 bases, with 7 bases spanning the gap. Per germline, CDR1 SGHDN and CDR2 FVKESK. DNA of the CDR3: TGTGCCAGCTCCCAAGTGAACACTGAAGCTTTCTTT. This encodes CASSQVNTEAFF.

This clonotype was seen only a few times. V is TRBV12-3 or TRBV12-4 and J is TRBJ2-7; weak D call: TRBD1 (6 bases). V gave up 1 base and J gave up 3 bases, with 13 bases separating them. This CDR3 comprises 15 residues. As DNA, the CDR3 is TGTGCCAGCAGTTTAGAGCTAGACAGGCGCTACGAGCAGTACTTC. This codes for CASSLELDRRYEQYF.

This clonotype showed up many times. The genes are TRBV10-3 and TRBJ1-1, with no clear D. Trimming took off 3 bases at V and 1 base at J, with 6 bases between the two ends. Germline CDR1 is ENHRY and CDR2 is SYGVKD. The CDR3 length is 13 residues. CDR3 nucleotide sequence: TGTGCCATCAGTGAAGTACCGAACACTGAAGCTTTCTTT. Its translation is CAISEVPNTEAFF.